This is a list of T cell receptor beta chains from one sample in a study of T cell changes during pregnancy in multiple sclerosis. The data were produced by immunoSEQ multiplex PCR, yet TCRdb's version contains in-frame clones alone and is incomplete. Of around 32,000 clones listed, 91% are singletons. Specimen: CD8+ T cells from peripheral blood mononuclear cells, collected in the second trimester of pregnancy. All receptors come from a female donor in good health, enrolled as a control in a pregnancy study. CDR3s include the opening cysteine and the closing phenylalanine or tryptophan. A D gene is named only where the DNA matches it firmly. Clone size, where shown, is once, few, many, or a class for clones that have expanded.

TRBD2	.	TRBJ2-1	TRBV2	TGTGCCAGCAGGCCCCCGACGGGGGGGGACTACAATGAGCAGTTCTTC	CASRPPTGGDYNEQFF
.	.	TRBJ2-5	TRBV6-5	TGTGCCAGCACCTTTGGGCCCTTAGAGACCCAGTACTTC	CASTFGPLETQYF
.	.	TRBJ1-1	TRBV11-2	TGTGCCAGCAGCTTAGGGGGGCCTGAAGCTTTCTTT	CASSLGGPEAFF
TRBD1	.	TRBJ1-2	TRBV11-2	TGTGCCAGCAGCTCGCTGGACAGGGCCGCCCTTCCTAACTATGGCTACACCTTC	CASSSLDRAALPNYGYTF
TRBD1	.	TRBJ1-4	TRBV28	TGTGCCAGCAGTTTGGGACAGGGTGGTGAAAAACTGTTTTTT	CASSLGQGGEKLFF
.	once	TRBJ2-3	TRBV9	TGTGCCAGCAGCGTAGGGGGCGGGGCCTACACAGATACGCAGTATTTT	CASSVGGGAYTDTQYF
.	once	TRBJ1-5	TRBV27	TGTGCCAGCAGTCTACAGGGATTAAGGCAGCCCCAGCATTTT	CASSLQGLRQPQHF
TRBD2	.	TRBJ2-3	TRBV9	TGTGCCAGCAGCCTTCTAGGGGCTAGCGGGGGGTCACTGACAGATACGCAGTATTTT	CASSLLGASGGSLTDTQYF
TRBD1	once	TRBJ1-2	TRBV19	TGTGCCAGTAGCCTACAGGGGGCCTATGGCTACACCTTC	CASSLQGAYGYTF
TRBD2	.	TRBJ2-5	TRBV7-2	TGTGCCAGCAGCTTAGGAGCGGGGGGCCAAGAGACCCAGTACTTC	CASSLGAGGQETQYF
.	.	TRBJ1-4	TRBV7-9	TGTGCCAGCAGCCCCGGACTGAGCGGAAAACTGTTTTTT	CASSPGLSGKLFF
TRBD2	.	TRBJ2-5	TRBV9	TGTGCCAGCAGCCCAAGCGGGGTGGAGACCCAGTACTTC	CASSPSGVETQYF
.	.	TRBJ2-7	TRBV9	TGTGCCAGCAGCGTAGGAGGGTCGGGGAACGAGCAGTACTTC	CASSVGGSGNEQYF
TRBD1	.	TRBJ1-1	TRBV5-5	TGTGCCAGCAGCTTAACCGGGACAGGGGGCACTGAAGCTTTCTTT	CASSLTGTGGTEAFF
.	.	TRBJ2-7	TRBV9	TGTGCCAGCAGCGTAGGGGCAGGGGCTGAGTACGAGCAGTACTTC	CASSVGAGAEYEQYF
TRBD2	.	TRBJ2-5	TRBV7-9	TGTGCCAGCAGCTTAATAGGGGAGGGCGAGACCCAGTACTTC	CASSLIGEGETQYF
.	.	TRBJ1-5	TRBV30	TGTGCCTGGAGTGTTGAAGAGAATCAGCCCCAGCATTTT	CAWSVEENQPQHF
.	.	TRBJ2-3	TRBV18	TGTGCCAGCTCACAGGTACAGGGTTGGAGCACAGATACGCAGTATTTT	CASSQVQGWSTDTQYF
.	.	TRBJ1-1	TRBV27	TGTGCCAGCAGTCTGCTGTCGGACACTGAAGCTTTCTTT	CASSLLSDTEAFF
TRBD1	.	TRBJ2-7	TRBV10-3	TGTGCCATCAGTCGGACAGGGAGCGATGCGCAGTACTTC	CAISRTGSDAQYF
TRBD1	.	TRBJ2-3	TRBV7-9	TGTGCCAGCAGCGTAGAGCGGACAGGGCACACAGATACGCAGTATTTT	CASSVERTGHTDTQYF
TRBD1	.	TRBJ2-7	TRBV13	TGTGCCAGCAGCGGGACAGGATACTACGAGCAGTACTTC	CASSGTGYYEQYF
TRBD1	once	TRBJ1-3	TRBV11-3	TGTGCCAGCAGCTCCGGACAGGCCAGTTTAATAAACACCATATATTTT	CASSSGQASLINTIYF
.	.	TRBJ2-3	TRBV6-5	TGTGCCAGCAGCCCCCGGGCAGATACGCAGTATTTT	CASSPRADTQYF
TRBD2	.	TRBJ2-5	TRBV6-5	TGTGCCAGCGAGGGCGGGGGGGCCCCGGAGACCCAGTACTTC	CASEGGGAPETQYF
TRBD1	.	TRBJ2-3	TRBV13	TGTGCCAGCAGCTTAGATTCGGGACAGGGCCACCTAACTAGCACAGATACGCAGTATTTT	CASSLDSGQGHLTSTDTQYF
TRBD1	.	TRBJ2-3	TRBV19	TGTGCCAGTAGCTGGACAGGGGGACCAGATACGCAGTATTTT	CASSWTGGPDTQYF
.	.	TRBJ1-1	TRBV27	TGTGCCAGCAGTCCAATAGCAGGGGCGCCCACTGAAGCTTTCTTT	CASSPIAGAPTEAFF